One sample yielded the 12 T cell receptor beta chains listed below, sequenced in a study of shared clonotypes between healthy human individuals. Clones were sequenced by immunoSEQ multiplex PCR, and TCRdb holds only the in-frame ones, with some missing. In the table there are 1,500,000 or so clones, roughly 98.5% of which are singletons. Material for sequencing was naive CD4+ T cells sorted from blood. The subset is: CD45RA+ positively selected. The receptors come from a man aged 25-40 years in good health.

The chain couples TRBV5-1 to TRBJ2-3; 9 nucleotides match TRBD2. The germline V gene has CDR1 SGHRS and CDR2 YFSETQ. The V segment lost 4 bases and the J segment 4 bases; nucleotides outside the gene matches: 7. The CDR3 runs 15 residues. Here the CDR3 DNA reads TGCGCCAGCAGCCGTATTAGCGGGAGTTCAGATACGCAGTATTTT. It translates to CASSRISGSSDTQYF.

V is TRBV5-4 and J is TRBJ2-2, with 7 bases that match TRBD1. The CDR3 is 16 amino acids. J lost 2 bases, V lost 0 bases, and 4 bases had no gene match. Germline CDR1 and CDR2: SGHNT and YYREEE (reference sequence). This CDR3 is CASSLVDRQNTGELFF. DNA of the CDR3: TGTGCCAGCAGCTTGGTGGACAGGCAAAACACCGGGGAGCTGTTTTTT.

Notes on this clone: Additional DNA sequences in this sample encode the identical CDR3. This chain connects TRBV5-4 to TRBJ1-3; no reliable D call. The CDR3 is made up of 12 amino acids. Germline CDR1 and CDR2: SGHNT and YYREEE (reference sequence). V was clipped by 2 bases and J by 4 bases, with 4 bases between them. CDR3 in amino acids: CASSLDGNTIYF. The CDR3 nucleotides read TGTGCCAGCAGCTTAGACGGAAACACCATATATTTT.

This chain joins TRBV7-8 and TRBJ2-6, with D possibly matching TRBD1 (5 bases). Trimming took off 6 bases at V and 1 base at J, with 16 bases between the two ends. Looked up from germline, CDR1 is SGHVS and CDR2 is FQNEAQ. The CDR3 extends over 17 amino acids. The CDR3 region is CASSIGLTVSGANVLTF. CDR3 sequence (DNA): TGTGCCAGCAGTATTGGGCTGACAGTATCTGGGGCCAACGTCCTGACTTTC.

This CDR3 is CASSFRGFAQETQYF. The DNA for the CDR3 is TGTGCCAGCAGTTTTCGAGGTTTCGCCCAAGAGACCCAGTACTTC. V gene TRBV28 combines with J gene TRBJ2-5; D uncertain. CDR3 length: 15 residues. The V gene lost 3 bases and the J gene lost 1 base, with 12 bases spanning the gap. The germline gives CDR1 MDHEN, CDR2 SYDVKM.

J is TRBJ1-1 and V is TRBV2; 7 positions agree with TRBD1. The CDR3 is 14 residues long. The germline gives CDR1 SNHLY, CDR2 FYNNEI. With V trimmed by 4 bases and J by 5 bases, 7 bases remained unmatched. The CDR3 here is CASSGMTGSTEAFF. The CDR3 DNA sequence: TGTGCCAGCAGTGGGATGACAGGGTCTACTGAAGCTTTCTTT.

As for this clone: The same CDR3 also results from other DNA sequences found in this sample. The rearrangement joins TRBV11-2 to TRBJ2-2; D is unresolved. The CDR3 length is 13 residues. Germline CDR1 SGHAT, CDR2 FQNNGV. V was trimmed by 5 bases and J by 1 base, leaving 5 bases between them. CDR3 nucleotide sequence: TGTGCCAGCAGCCTACTGAACACCGGGGAGCTGTTTTTT. Protein product: CASSLLNTGELFF.

The V and J genes are TRBV9 and TRBJ2-7, with 9 bases fitting TRBD1. This CDR3 is built from 20 residues. The V gene's germline CDR1 is SGDLS and CDR2 YYNGEE. J gave up 1 base and V 1 base, and 18 bases lay outside the gene matches. This CDR3 is CASSVKGVLGGDRDSYEQYF. CDR3 nucleotides: TGTGCCAGCAGCGTAAAGGGAGTTCTTGGGGGGGACAGGGATTCCTACGAGCAGTACTTC.

The CDR3 DNA is TGTGCCAGCGGTGCTTTAGCGGGAGATGGTCCGTATGAGCAGTTCTTC. Its protein product is CASGALAGDGPYEQFF. The chain joins TRBV28 to TRBJ2-1; 9 nucleotides line up with TRBD2. The CDR3 is made up of 16 amino acids. The germline gives CDR1 MDHEN, CDR2 SYDVKM. The V gene end was trimmed by 8 bases and the J gene end by 8 bases; junction bases not matched to a gene: 16.

The rearrangement links TRBV11-2 to TRBJ2-1, with unresolved D. The CDR3 spans 15 residues. CDR1 is SGHAT and CDR2 is FQNNGV in the germline V gene. Trimming stripped 1 base from V and 0 bases from J, with 7 bases between. The DNA of the CDR3 is TGTGCCAGCAGCTTAGGGCCCGGCTCCTACAATGAGCAGTTCTTC. It specifies CASSLGPGSYNEQFF. Supplemented by reference TRBV11-2 and TRBJ2-1, the full variable domain reads EAGVAQSPRYKIIEKRQSVAFWCNPISGHATLYWYQQILGQGPKLLIQFQNNGVVDDSQLPKDRFSAERLKGVDSTLKIQPAKLEDSAVYLCASSLGPGSYNEQFFGPGTRLTVL.

The genes are TRBV10-1 and TRBJ2-1; no firm D call. V was cut by 4 bases and J by 5 bases, with 9 bases left in between. Germline V gene lookup returns CDR1 WNHNN and CDR2 SYGVQD (reference sequence). The CDR3 loop spans 13 amino acids. Here the CDR3 DNA reads TGCGCCAGCAGTGGTACGGCCCACAATGAGCAGTTCTTC. It specifies CASSGTAHNEQFF.

V is TRBV9 and J is TRBJ2-3; D not certain. V was trimmed by 3 bases and J by 4 bases, leaving 12 bases between them. Germline CDR1 and CDR2: SGDLS and YYNGEE. The CDR3 has 14 residues. For the CDR3, the DNA is TGTGCCAGCAGCGCTGTCCAGGATCCAGATACGCAGTATTTT. This codes for CASSAVQDPDTQYF.